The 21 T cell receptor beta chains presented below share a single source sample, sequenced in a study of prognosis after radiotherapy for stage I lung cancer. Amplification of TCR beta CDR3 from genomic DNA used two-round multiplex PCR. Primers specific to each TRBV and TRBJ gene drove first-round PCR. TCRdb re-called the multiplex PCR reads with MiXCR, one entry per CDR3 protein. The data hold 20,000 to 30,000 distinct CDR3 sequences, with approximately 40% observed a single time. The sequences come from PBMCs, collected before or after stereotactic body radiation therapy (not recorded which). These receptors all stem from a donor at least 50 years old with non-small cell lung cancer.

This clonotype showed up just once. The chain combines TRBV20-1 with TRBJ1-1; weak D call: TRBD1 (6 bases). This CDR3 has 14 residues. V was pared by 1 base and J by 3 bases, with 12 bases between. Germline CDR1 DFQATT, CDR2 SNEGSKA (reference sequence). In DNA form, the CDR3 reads TGCAGTGCTAGAGTGGAGGGGGGGTACACTGAAGCTTTCTTT. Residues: CSARVEGGYTEAFF.

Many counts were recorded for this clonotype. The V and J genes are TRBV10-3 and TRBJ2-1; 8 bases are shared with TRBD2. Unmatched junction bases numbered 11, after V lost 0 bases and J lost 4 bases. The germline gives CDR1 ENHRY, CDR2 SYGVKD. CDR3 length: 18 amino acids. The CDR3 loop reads CAISESEVAGKFYNEQFF. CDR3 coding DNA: TGTGCCATCAGTGAGTCGGAGGTAGCGGGGAAATTTTACAATGAGCAGTTCTTC.

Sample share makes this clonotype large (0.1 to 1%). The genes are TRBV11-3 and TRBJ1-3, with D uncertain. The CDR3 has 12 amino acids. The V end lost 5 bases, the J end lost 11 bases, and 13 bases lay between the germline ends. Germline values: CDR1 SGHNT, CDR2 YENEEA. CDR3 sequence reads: CASSAEGTSIYF. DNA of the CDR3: TGTGCCAGCAGCGCGGAGGGAACTTCCATATATTTT.

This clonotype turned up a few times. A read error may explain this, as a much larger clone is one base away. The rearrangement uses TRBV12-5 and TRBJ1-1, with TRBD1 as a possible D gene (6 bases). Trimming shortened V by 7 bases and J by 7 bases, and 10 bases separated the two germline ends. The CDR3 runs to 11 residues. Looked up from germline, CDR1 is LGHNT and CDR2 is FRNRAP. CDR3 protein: CASVSDSEAFF. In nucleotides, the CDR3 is TGTGCTAGTGTCTCGGACAGTGAAGCTTTCTTT.

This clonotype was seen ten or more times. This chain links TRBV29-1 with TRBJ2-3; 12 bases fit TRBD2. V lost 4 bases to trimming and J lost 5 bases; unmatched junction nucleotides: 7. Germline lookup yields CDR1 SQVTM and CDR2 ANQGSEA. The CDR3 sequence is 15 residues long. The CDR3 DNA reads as TGCAGCGTTGCCACTAGCGGGAGGCCCGGAGATACGCAGTATTTT. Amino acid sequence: CSVATSGRPGDTQYF.

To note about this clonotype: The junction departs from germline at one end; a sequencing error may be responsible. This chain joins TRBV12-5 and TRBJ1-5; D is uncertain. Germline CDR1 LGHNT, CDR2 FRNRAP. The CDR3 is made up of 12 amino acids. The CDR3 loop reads CSSARGNQPQHF. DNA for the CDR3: TGTTCTAGTGCGAGGGGCAATCAGCCCCAGCATTTT. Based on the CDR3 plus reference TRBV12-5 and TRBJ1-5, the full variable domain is DARVTQTPRHKVTEMGQEVTMRCQPILGHNTVFWYRQTMMQGLELLAYFRNRAPLDDSGMPKDRFSAEMPDATLATLKIQPSEPRDSAVYFCSSARGNQPQHFGDGTRLSIL.

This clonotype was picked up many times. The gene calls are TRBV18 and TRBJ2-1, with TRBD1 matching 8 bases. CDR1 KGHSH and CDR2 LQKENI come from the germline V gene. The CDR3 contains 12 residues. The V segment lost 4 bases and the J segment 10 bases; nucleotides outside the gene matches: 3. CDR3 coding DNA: TGTGCCAGCTCACTGGACAGGGTCGAGCAGTTCTTC. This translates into CASSLDRVEQFF.

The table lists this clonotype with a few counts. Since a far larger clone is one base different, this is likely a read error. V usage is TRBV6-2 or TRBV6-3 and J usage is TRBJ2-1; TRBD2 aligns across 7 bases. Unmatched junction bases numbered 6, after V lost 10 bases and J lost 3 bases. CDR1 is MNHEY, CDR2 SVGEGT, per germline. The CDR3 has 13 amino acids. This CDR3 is CATQAGCYNEQFF. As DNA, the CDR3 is TGTGCCACCCAAGCGGGATGCTACAATGAGCAGTTCTTC.

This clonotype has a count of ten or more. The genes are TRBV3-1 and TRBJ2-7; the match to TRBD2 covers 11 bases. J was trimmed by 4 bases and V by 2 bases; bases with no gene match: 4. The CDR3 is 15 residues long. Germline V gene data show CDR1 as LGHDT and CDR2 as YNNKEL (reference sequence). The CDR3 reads CASSQRLAGPYEQYF. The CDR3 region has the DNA TGTGCCAGCAGCCAAAGACTAGCGGGACCATACGAGCAGTACTTC.

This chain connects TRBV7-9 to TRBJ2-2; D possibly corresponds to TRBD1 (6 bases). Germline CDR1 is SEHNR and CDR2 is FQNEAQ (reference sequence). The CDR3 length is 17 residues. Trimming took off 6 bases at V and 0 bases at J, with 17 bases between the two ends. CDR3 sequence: CASSQTPGASNTGELFF. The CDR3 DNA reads TGTGCCAGCAGTCAAACCCCAGGGGCGTCGAACACCGGGGAGCTGTTTTTT.

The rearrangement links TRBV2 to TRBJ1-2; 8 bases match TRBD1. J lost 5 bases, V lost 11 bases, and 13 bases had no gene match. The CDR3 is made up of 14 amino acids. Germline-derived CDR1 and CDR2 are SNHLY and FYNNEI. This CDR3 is CAYRQGAQQYGYTF. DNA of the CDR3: TGTGCCTACCGGCAGGGGGCTCAGCAATATGGCTACACCTTC.

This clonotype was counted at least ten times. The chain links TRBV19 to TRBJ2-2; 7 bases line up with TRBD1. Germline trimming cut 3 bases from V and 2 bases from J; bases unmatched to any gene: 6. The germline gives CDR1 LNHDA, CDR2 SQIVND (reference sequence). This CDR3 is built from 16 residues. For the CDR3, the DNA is TGTGCCAGTAGTATCTTGGGACAGACAAACACCGGGGAGCTGTTTTTT. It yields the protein CASSILGQTNTGELFF.

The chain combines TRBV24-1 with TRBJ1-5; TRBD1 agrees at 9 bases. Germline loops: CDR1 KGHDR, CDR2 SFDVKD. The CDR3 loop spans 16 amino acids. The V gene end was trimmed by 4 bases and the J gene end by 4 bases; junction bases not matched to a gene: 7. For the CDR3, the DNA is TGTGCCACCAGTGAGGGGGGGACAGGGTGGAATCAGCCCCAGCATTTT. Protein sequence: CATSEGGTGWNQPQHF.

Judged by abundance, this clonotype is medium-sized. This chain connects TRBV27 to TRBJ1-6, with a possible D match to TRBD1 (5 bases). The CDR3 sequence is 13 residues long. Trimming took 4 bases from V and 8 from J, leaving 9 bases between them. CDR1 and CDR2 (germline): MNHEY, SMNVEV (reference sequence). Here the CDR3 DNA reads TGTGCCAGCAGTTGGGGGTGGGATTCACCCCTCCACTTT. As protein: CASSWGWDSPLHF.

The CDR3 DNA follows: TGTGCCAGCAGCTTGGGGAGATTAGATACGCAGTATTTT. This sequence encodes CASSLGRLDTQYF. J is TRBJ2-3 and V is TRBV7-9; D might be TRBD2 (5 bases). CDR1 SEHNR and CDR2 FQNEAQ come from the germline V gene (reference sequence). Trimming stripped 3 bases from V and 5 bases from J, with 9 bases between. This CDR3 comprises 13 residues.

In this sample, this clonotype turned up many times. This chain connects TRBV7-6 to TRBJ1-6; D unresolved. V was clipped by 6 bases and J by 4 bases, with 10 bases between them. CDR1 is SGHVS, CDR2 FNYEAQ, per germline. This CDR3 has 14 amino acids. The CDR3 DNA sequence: TGTGCCAGCAGTGGTTCGGCTTATAATTCACCCCTCCACTTT. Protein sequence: CASSGSAYNSPLHF.

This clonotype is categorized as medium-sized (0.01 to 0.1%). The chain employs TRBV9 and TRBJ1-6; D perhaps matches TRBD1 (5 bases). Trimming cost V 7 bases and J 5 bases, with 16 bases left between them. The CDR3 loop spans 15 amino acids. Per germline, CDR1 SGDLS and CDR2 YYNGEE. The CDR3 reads CASGYGATNNSPLHF. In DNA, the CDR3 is TGTGCCAGCGGGTATGGGGCGACCAATAATTCACCCCTCCACTTT.

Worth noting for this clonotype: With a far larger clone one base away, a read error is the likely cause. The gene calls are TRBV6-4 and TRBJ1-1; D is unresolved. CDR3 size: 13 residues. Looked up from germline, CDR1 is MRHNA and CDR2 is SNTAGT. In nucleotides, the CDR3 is TGTGCCAGCAGTCCTTCGGAGAACACTGAAGATTTCTTT. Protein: CASSPSENTEDFF.

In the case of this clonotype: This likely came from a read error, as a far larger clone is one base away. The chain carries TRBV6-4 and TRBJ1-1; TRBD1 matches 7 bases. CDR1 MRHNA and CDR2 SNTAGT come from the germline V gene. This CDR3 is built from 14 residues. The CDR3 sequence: CASSRGQQNTESFF. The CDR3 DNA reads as TGTGCCAGCAGCAGGGGACAGCAGAACACTGAATCTTTCTTT.

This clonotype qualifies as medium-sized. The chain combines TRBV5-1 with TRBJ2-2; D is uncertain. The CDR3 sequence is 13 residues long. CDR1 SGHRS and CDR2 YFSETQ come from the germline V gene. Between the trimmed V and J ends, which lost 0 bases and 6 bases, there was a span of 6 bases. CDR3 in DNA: TGCGCCAGCAGCTTGGTTGAACCCGGGGAGCTGTTTTTT. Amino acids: CASSLVEPGELFF.

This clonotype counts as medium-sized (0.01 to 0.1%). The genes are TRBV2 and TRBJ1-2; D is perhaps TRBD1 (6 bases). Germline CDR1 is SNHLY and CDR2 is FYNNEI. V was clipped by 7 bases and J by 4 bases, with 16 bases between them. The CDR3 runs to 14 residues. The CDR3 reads CASKGGGILYGYTF. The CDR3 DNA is TGTGCCAGCAAGGGGGGGGGCATTCTCTATGGCTACACCTTC.